This T cell receptor (beta chain) was sequenced for a study of OX40 agonist ivuxolimab in advanced cancers. Study summary: Three patients had partial responses: one hepatocellular carcinoma, two cutaneous melanoma. Whole-study results and caveats: The CD4+ and CD8+ T cells in the blood had expanded clonally by week 6 at 0.1 to 3.0 mg/kg. On average, CD8+ T cells had more expanded clones than CD4+. The authors also found low normalized T-cell clonal expansion in some nonresponders.

The repertoire was sequenced with immunoSEQ multiplex PCR; TCRdb's copy has only in-frame clones and lacks some. The data hold some 81,000 clones, with around 83% observed a single time. The ends lost 4 bases at V and 2 bases at J; junction bases unmatched: 5. Per the germline V gene, CDR1 is SGHRS and CDR2 is YFSETQ. The CDR3 runs 16 residues. As to this clone: Its specificity is unknown.

The gene calls are TRBV5-1 and TRBJ2-3; 12 bases are shared with TRBD2. The sequence was collected from an adult with an advanced solid tumor such as melanoma, head and neck, liver or kidney cancer. The source was CD4+ or CD8+ T cells sorted from blood, collected in a trial of the OX40 agonist ivuxolimab. The CDR3 sequence is CASSLTSGRLTDTQYF. The CDR3 DNA reads TGCGCCAGCAGCCTTACTAGCGGGAGGCTCACAGATACGCAGTATTTT.